This T cell receptor beta chain appears in the sequencing data of a study of cytomegalovirus exposure and HLA in healthy donors. Whole-study context: Earlier, 100 million to 120 million unique TCR beta sequences were recovered from roughly 200 million T cells by an analysis.

With respect to this clone: Antigen unknown.

The PCR employed 60 Vbeta primers together with 13 Jbeta primers. Clones were read by immunoSEQ multiplex PCR, and TCRdb kept only the in-frame ones, dropping some. The table has 190,000 or so clones, around 79% seen once. Trimming pared 5 bases from V and 4 bases from J, leaving 14 bases between. There are 14 residues in the CDR3. Germline assignment: CDR1 MNHNY and CDR2 SVGAGI (reference sequence). Study-level results: Among TCR sequences, most were rare, though some public TCRs appeared in many donors. Prior analysis indicated that the majority of TCR beta V segments exhibited productivity approximately 87% or approximately 30% of the time.

The sequence derives from a girl between 10 and 17 years old in good health and CMV-seropositive. The specimen was PBMCs. This chain links TRBV6-6 with TRBJ1-1, with D maybe TRBD1 (5 bases). The CDR3 nucleotides read TGTGCCAGCAGTCCCCCAGGGTCTGGCACTGAAGCTTTCTTT. Translation gives CASSPPGSGTEAFF.